This passage covers 28 T cell receptor beta chains from one sample sequenced in a study of T cell repertoires in cytomegalovirus infection (dated by TCRdb to the late 2010s). Sequencing was performed on an Illumina HiSeq 1500. TCRdb applied fastp at Q25 and MiXCR to the public reads, then kept only in-frame beta chains. One record per CDR3 amino acid sequence lists the most common genes and DNA. The sample records roughly 300,000 distinct CDR3 sequences, roughly 26% of which are singletons. The ten largest make up about 15% of the sample. Sequenced material: PBMCs. The receptors stem from a human donor in good health (CMV status not recorded). Some clones in this sample may be carry-over from other donors' samples.

This clonotype was seen many times. This sequence joins TRBV7-8 and TRBJ2-7; 7 positions agree with TRBD1. Germline V gives CDR1 SGHVS, CDR2 FQNEAQ. The CDR3 is made up of 13 amino acids. V trimming: 6 bases; J trimming: 7 bases; junction bases outside the gene matches: 9. The CDR3, as DNA: TGTGCCAGCAGTTCGGGGACAGATGGGGAGCAGTACTTC. Protein sequence: CASSSGTDGEQYF.

This chain connects TRBV2 to TRBJ1-3, with unresolved D. The CDR3 covers 13 residues. CDR1 SNHLY and CDR2 FYNNEI come from the germline V gene. The V gene lost 10 bases and the J gene lost 3 bases, with 13 bases spanning the gap. CDR3 sequence reads: CATHRDSGNTIYF. In DNA form, the CDR3 reads TGTGCCACACACCGGGATAGTGGAAACACCATATATTTT.

This clonotype has at least ten counts. The chain uses TRBV7-8 and TRBJ2-3, with 14 bases matching TRBD2. V lost 5 bases to trimming and J lost 3 bases; unmatched junction nucleotides: 4. Germline V lookup: CDR1 SGHVS, CDR2 FQNEAQ. This CDR3 region has 16 residues. The CDR3 coding sequence is TGTGCCAGCAGCCTCGGACTAGCGGGGGGAACAGATACGCAGTATTTT. As protein: CASSLGLAGGTDTQYF. Full variable domain (rest looked up from reference TRBV7-8 and TRBJ2-3): GAGVSQSPRYKVAKRGQDVALRCDPISGHVSLFWYQQALGQGPEFLTYFQNEAQLDKSGLPSDRFFAERPEGSVSTLKIQRTQQEDSAVYLCASSLGLAGGTDTQYFGPGTRLTVL.

The sample holds many counts of this clonotype. The V and J genes are TRBV7-2 and TRBJ2-5; 7 bases are a match to TRBD1. Germline CDR1 reads SGHTA; CDR2 reads FQGNSA. The V segment lost 5 bases and the J segment 5 bases; nucleotides outside the gene matches: 8. The CDR3 is 14 residues long. In nucleotides, the CDR3 is TGTGCCAGCAGCCTTAAGACAGGGTCTGAGACCCAGTACTTC. Residues: CASSLKTGSETQYF.

V is TRBV19 and J is TRBJ1-1; weak D call: TRBD1 (5 bases). This CDR3 comprises 12 residues. V was pared by 5 bases and J by 10 bases, with 14 bases between. Germline lookup yields CDR1 LNHDA and CDR2 SQIVND (reference sequence). The CDR3 is CASSFAGKRAFF. CDR3 DNA sequence: TGTGCCAGTAGTTTTGCAGGGAAGAGAGCTTTCTTT.

On this clonotype itself: The conserved closing phenylalanine or tryptophan is absent in this CDR3, likely reflecting a read error. The chain recombines TRBV18 with TRBJ2-1; 9 bases agree with TRBD1. Germline V CDR1 and CDR2: KGHSH, LQKENI. V was clipped by 5 bases and J by 0 bases; unmatched bases: 2. CDR3 size: 15 residues. CDR3 bases: TGTGCCAGCTCAGAGACAGGGGGCTCCTACAATGAGCAGTTCATC. Amino acids: CASSETGGSYNEQFI.

As regards this clonotype: A read error may be the cause here, since a much bigger clone is one base away. J is TRBJ1-5 and V is TRBV24-1; D may be TRBD1 (6 bases). This CDR3 contains 14 residues. The V gene's germline CDR1 is KGHDR and CDR2 SFDVKD. CDR3 sequence (DNA): TGTGCCCCCAGTAAACAGGGACTCAATCAGCCCCAGCATTTT. It encodes CAPSKQGLNQPQHF.

This clonotype was seen a few times. The V and J genes are TRBV5-1 and TRBJ2-3; D is tentatively TRBD1 or TRBD2 (6 bases each). CDR3 length: 13 residues. V was pared by 4 bases and J by 3 bases, with 9 bases between. Germline V gene lookup returns CDR1 SGHRS and CDR2 YFSETQ. CDR3 protein: CASSGGTTDTQYF. CDR3 DNA: TGCGCCAGCAGCGGCGGGACAACAGATACGCAGTATTTT.

This clonotype was seen only a few times. This chain joins TRBV14 and TRBJ2-7; tentative D call: TRBD1 (5 bases). Trimming cost V 4 bases and J 5 bases, with 15 bases left between them. This CDR3 is 14 amino acids long. Germline assignment: CDR1 SGHDN and CDR2 FVKESK. This CDR3 reads CASSPTTQGDEQYF. The DNA for the CDR3 is TGTGCCAGCAGCCCTACTACCCAGGGTGACGAGCAGTACTTC.

This clonotype was detected many times. The chain combines TRBV7-9 with TRBJ2-7; tentative D call: TRBD2 (5 bases). The CDR3 runs to 16 residues. CDR1 is SEHNR, CDR2 FQNEAQ, per germline (reference sequence). With 5 bases removed from V and 2 bases from J, the gap between germline ends came to 19 bases. The CDR3 DNA reads TGTGCCAGCAGCAGACCACTAGTGCCCTCTCCCTACGAGCAGTACTTC. Protein: CASSRPLVPSPYEQYF.

This chain joins TRBV11-3 and TRBJ1-1; D is unclear. This CDR3 comprises 13 residues. Germline V gene lookup returns CDR1 SGHNT and CDR2 YENEEA. V was shortened by 8 bases and J by 3 bases, with 13 bases between the two germline ends. CDR3 residues: CASGLNRYTEAFF. CDR3 coding DNA: TGTGCCAGCGGACTAAACCGATACACTGAAGCTTTCTTT.

The J gene is TRBJ2-3, the V gene TRBV5-1, with D possibly being TRBD1 or TRBD2 (5 bases each). Deletions cut 4 bases from V and 3 bases from J, with 18 bases between. The CDR3 is made up of 16 amino acids. Germline CDR1 reads SGHRS; CDR2 reads YFSETQ. The CDR3 loop reads CASSLPQGRGTDTQYF. CDR3 DNA: TGCGCCAGCAGCCTCCCGCAGGGACGGGGTACAGATACGCAGTATTTT.

This clonotype occurred a few times. The CDR3 coding sequence is TGTGCCAGCAGCGTAGACAGGGTCCTTTACGAGCAGTACTTC. It translates to CASSVDRVLYEQYF. The chain is built from TRBV28 and TRBJ2-7; 7 bases line up with TRBD1. V shed 6 bases and J 4 bases; nucleotides not matched to a gene: 9. CDR3 length: 14 amino acids. Germline V lookup: CDR1 MDHEN, CDR2 SYDVKM.

This chain joins TRBV28 and TRBJ2-7, with 9 bases aligning to TRBD1. The CDR3 contains 18 residues. With 4 bases clipped from V and 5 bases from J, the junction kept 18 bases outside the gene matches. From germline, CDR1 is MDHEN and CDR2 SYDVKM. This CDR3 is CASSSLGGQGGSWNEQYF. The CDR3 DNA reads as TGTGCCAGCAGTTCCCTTGGGGGACAGGGTGGTAGCTGGAACGAGCAGTACTTC.

The rearrangement joins TRBV30 to TRBJ1-3; the D is unclear. Germline V lookup: CDR1 GTSNPN, CDR2 SVGIG (reference sequence). The CDR3 is made up of 14 amino acids. The ends were cut back, 5 bases at V and 0 bases at J, with 11 bases in the middle. This CDR3 is CAWWPDVSGNTIYF. The CDR3 DNA follows: TGTGCCTGGTGGCCGGATGTCTCTGGAAACACCATATATTTT.

In this sample, this clonotype turned up a few times. The chain is built from TRBV7-2 and TRBJ1-3; maybe TRBD1 (6 bases). Per the germline V gene, CDR1 is SGHTA and CDR2 is FQGNSA. The V end was cut by 5 bases, the J end by 7 bases, with 18 bases between. The CDR3 totals 15 residues. Written as DNA, the CDR3 is TGTGCCAGCAGCCATCTCCTTGGGGGGCAGAACACCATATATTTT. Translating gives CASSHLLGGQNTIYF.

The table lists this clonotype with many counts. The chain combines TRBV7-2 with TRBJ2-7, with D perhaps TRBD2 (6 bases). The CDR3 extends over 14 amino acids. The V gene's germline CDR1 is SGHTA and CDR2 FQGNSA. Between the trimmed V and J ends, which lost 0 bases and 5 bases, there was a span of 11 bases. CDR3 sequence: CASSLAWRGDEQYF. The CDR3 nucleotides read TGTGCCAGCAGCTTAGCGTGGCGGGGCGACGAGCAGTACTTC.

The chain has TRBV5-1 and TRBJ2-5, with D tentatively TRBD1 or TRBD2 (5 bases each). V gave up 0 bases and J gave up 1 base, with 10 bases separating them. CDR3 length equals 15 residues. In germline, CDR1 is SGHRS, CDR2 YFSETQ. This chain's CDR3 is CASSLAGPGQETQYF. CDR3 DNA sequence: TGCGCCAGCAGCTTGGCGGGGCCGGGCCAAGAGACCCAGTACTTC.

Comment on this clonotype: A much more abundant neighbour one base away suggests this may be a read error. The chain couples TRBV19 to TRBJ1-2; possibly TRBD1 for D (5 bases). The CDR3 has 14 residues. From germline, CDR1 is LNHDA and CDR2 SQIVND (reference sequence). CDR3 DNA sequence: TGTGCCAGTAGTTTCCGGGACGGCGTAAGGGGCTTCACCTTC. Protein sequence: CASSFRDGVRGFTF.

This clonotype appeared a few times. This chain uses TRBV11-2 with TRBJ1-2, with D tentatively TRBD1 (6 bases). Looked up from germline, CDR1 is SGHAT and CDR2 is FQNNGV. With 5 bases removed from V and 4 bases from J, the gap between germline ends came to 14 bases. This CDR3 comprises 14 residues. CDR3 sequence (DNA): TGTGCCAGCAGCCGTCAGGGGCTGGGCTATGGCTACACCTTC. Its protein product is CASSRQGLGYGYTF.

This clonotype was seen at least ten times. The rearrangement links TRBV7-3 to TRBJ2-7, with TRBD2 matching 11 bases. Germline values: CDR1 SGHTA, CDR2 FQGTGA. Trimming took 5 bases from V and 0 from J; bases not matched to a gene: 0. The CDR3 runs to 14 residues. The DNA for the CDR3 is TGTGCCAGCAGCACTAGCGGGAGCTCCTACGAGCAGTACTTC. Translated, it gives CASSTSGSSYEQYF.

At least ten counts were recorded for this clonotype. This chain connects TRBV7-2 to TRBJ2-1, with 7 bases matching TRBD1. Germline loops: CDR1 SGHTA, CDR2 FQGNSA. The CDR3 extends over 12 amino acids. Trimming at V came to 5 bases and at J to 8 bases, leaving 3 bases not matched to a gene. CDR3 DNA: TGTGCCAGCAGCCGACAGGGCTATGAGCAGTTCTTC. Translation gives CASSRQGYEQFF.

This clonotype was seen ten or more times. The chain employs TRBV7-6 and TRBJ2-5, with 8 bases aligning to TRBD1. Germline V CDR1 and CDR2: SGHVS, FNYEAQ. The CDR3 totals 16 residues. The J segment lost 4 bases and the V segment lost 0 bases, leaving 7 bases of the junction unmatched. The CDR3 protein is CASSLAAGGLGETQYF. The CDR3 nucleotides are TGTGCCAGCAGCTTAGCGGCAGGGGGCCTGGGAGAGACCCAGTACTTC.

V usage is TRBV20-1 and J usage is TRBJ2-7; no clear D gene. Trimming pared 6 bases from V and 4 bases from J, leaving 10 bases between. The CDR3 consists of 11 residues. Per the germline V gene, CDR1 is DFQATT and CDR2 is SNEGSKA (reference sequence). CDR3 sequence (DNA): TGCAGTGCCTCACCCCTTTACGAGCAGTACTTC. Translated: CSASPLYEQYF.

The sample holds many counts of this clonotype. The chain is built from TRBV6-2 or TRBV6-3 and TRBJ2-7, with 8 nucleotides matching TRBD2. Germline V gives CDR1 MNHEY, CDR2 SVGEGT. This CDR3 is 15 amino acids long. The V gene end was trimmed by 6 bases and the J gene end by 4 bases; junction bases not matched to a gene: 11. CDR3 in DNA: TGTGCCAGCAGCCTTCCGGGACTAGGATCTTACGAGCAGTACTTC. Translating it yields CASSLPGLGSYEQYF.

This clonotype was recorded only once. The CDR3 here is CASSREAGLSVETQYF. CDR3 nucleotide sequence: TGTGCCAGTAGTCGCGAAGCGGGACTTTCCGTGGAGACCCAGTACTTC. This chain joins TRBV19 and TRBJ2-5, with TRBD2 matching over 7 bases. The CDR3 totals 16 residues. Trimming took 5 bases from V and 5 from J; bases not matched to a gene: 14. Per the germline V gene, CDR1 is LNHDA and CDR2 is SQIVND (reference sequence).

This chain uses TRBV29-1 with TRBJ2-5; no definite D call. The CDR3 is made up of 15 amino acids. Trimming pared 7 bases from V and 5 bases from J, leaving 23 bases between. Germline assignment: CDR1 SQVTM and CDR2 ANQGSEA. The DNA of the CDR3 is TGCAGCGCTCGGGCGATGGGCGCGAAGTCGGAGACCCAGTACTTC. Protein product: CSARAMGAKSETQYF. Variable domain in full (rest from reference TRBV29-1 and TRBJ2-5): SAVISQKPSRDICQRGTSLTIQCQVDSQVTMMFWYRQQPGQSLTLIATANQGSEATYESGFVIDKFPISRPNLTFSTLTVSNMSPEDSSIYLCSARAMGAKSETQYFGPGTRLLVL.

There are many counts of this clonotype. The chain uses TRBV28 and TRBJ2-7, with D perhaps TRBD1 or TRBD2 (5 bases each). Germline values: CDR1 MDHEN, CDR2 SYDVKM. V shed 7 bases and J shed 5 bases, with 15 bases lying between them. The CDR3 runs 13 residues. The CDR3 is CASIQPGTHEQYF. The DNA of the CDR3 is TGTGCCAGCATCCAGCCAGGGACCCACGAGCAGTACTTC.